A single sample is the source of the 18 T cell receptor beta chains below, sequenced in a study of T cell responses to AZD1222 COVID-19 vaccine. Sequenced by immunoSEQ multiplex PCR; TCRdb stores in-frame clones only, minus some. Among 120,000 to 150,000 clones listed, about nine tenths were seen once. The source was peripheral blood, collected on day 0 of AZD1222 vaccination. Receptors originate from an adult in good health.

This clone was seen only once. This chain joins TRBV19 and TRBJ2-2, with D perhaps TRBD2 (5 bases). The CDR3 is 14 residues long. V lost 5 bases, J lost 5 bases, and 12 bases lay in between. CDR1 is LNHDA, CDR2 SQIVND, per germline (reference sequence). This CDR3 is CASSPGVGTGELFF. The CDR3 DNA is TGTGCCAGTAGTCCCGGGGTCGGGACCGGGGAGCTGTTTTTT.

This clone appeared a single time. The chain is built from TRBV7-2 and TRBJ2-7; D is perhaps TRBD1 (6 bases). The V gene's germline CDR1 is SGHTA and CDR2 FQGNSA. The CDR3 is made up of 13 amino acids. Trimming left V 5 bases short and J 6 bases short, with 14 bases between. CDR3 in amino acids: CASSPRLGAEQYF. CDR3 nucleotides: TGTGCCAGCAGCCCACGACTGGGGGCCGAGCAGTACTTC.

The chain employs TRBV4-1 and TRBJ2-7, with D possibly matching TRBD2 (6 bases). Deletions cut 1 base from V and 3 bases from J, with 10 bases between. This CDR3 has 14 amino acids. Germline-derived CDR1 and CDR2 are MGHRA and YSYEKL. Written as DNA, the CDR3 is TGCGCCAGCAGCCAAGGAGCCGGGGGCTACGAGCAGTACTTC. As protein: CASSQGAGGYEQYF.

J is TRBJ1-4 and V is TRBV6-5; D unclear. Per the germline V gene, CDR1 is MNHEY and CDR2 is SVGAGI. The CDR3 runs to 14 residues. V gave up 0 bases and J gave up 7 bases, with 9 bases separating them. CDR3 protein: CASSYSWAAEKLFF. CDR3 nucleotide sequence: TGTGCCAGCAGTTACTCGTGGGCCGCTGAAAAACTGTTTTTT.

The V gene is TRBV3-1 (or the pseudogene TRBV3-2), the J gene TRBJ2-1; a possible D gene is TRBD1 (5 bases). The CDR3 has 15 amino acids. Germline V CDR1 and CDR2: LGHDT, YNNKEL (reference sequence). V lost 4 bases and J 0 bases, leaving 10 bases between the germline ends. The CDR3 nucleotides are TGTGCCAGCAGCCTCGACAGCCACTCCTACAATGAGCAGTTCTTC. It is translated as CASSLDSHSYNEQFF.

This rearrangement joins TRBV5-8 to TRBJ2-3, with 9 bases lining up with TRBD2. Germline trimming cut 4 bases from V and 1 base from J; bases unmatched to any gene: 4. Germline V lookup: CDR1 SGHTS, CDR2 YDEGEE. CDR3 size: 15 residues. CDR3 coding DNA: TGTGCCAGCAGCGATAGCGGGAGAGGCACAGATACGCAGTATTTT. Protein sequence: CASSDSGRGTDTQYF.

The V call is TRBV5-6, the J call TRBJ2-3; weak D call: TRBD2 (5 bases). V was pared by 0 bases and J by 2 bases, with 16 bases between. CDR3 length: 17 residues. Germline CDR1 is SGHDT and CDR2 is YYEEEE. CDR3 loop: CASSLAPADSLTDTQYF. The CDR3 DNA sequence: TGTGCCAGCAGCTTGGCCCCCGCGGACTCCCTCACAGATACGCAGTATTTT.

The CDR3 nucleotides are TGTGCCAGCAGCCCGGGACTAGCGGGAGGTGGCGAGCAGTACTTC. This translates into CASSPGLAGGGEQYF. The rearrangement joins TRBV11-3 to TRBJ2-7; 15 bases agree with TRBD2. From germline, CDR1 is SGHNT and CDR2 YENEEA. The CDR3 runs 15 residues. The V segment lost 5 bases and the J segment 6 bases; nucleotides outside the gene matches: 5.

V and J are TRBV5-6 and TRBJ2-6, with TRBD2 identical over 8 bases. Germline V gene sequence: CDR1 SGHDT, CDR2 YYEEEE. Trimming removed 6 bases from V and 2 bases from J; junction bases left unmatched: 7. This CDR3 region has 16 residues. DNA for the CDR3: TGTGCCAGCACACGCGGGGGGCTTCCTGGGGCCAACGTCCTGACTTTC. This translates into CASTRGGLPGANVLTF.

This chain uses TRBV29-1 with TRBJ1-5, with TRBD1 matching 11 bases. CDR1 and CDR2 from the germline V gene are SQVTM and ANQGSEA. The V gene end was trimmed by 6 bases and the J gene end by 7 bases; junction bases not matched to a gene: 5. The CDR3 length is 13 residues. CDR3 region: CSVGGQGAQPQHF. In DNA form, the CDR3 reads TGCAGCGTCGGAGGACAGGGGGCCCAGCCCCAGCATTTT.

The J gene is TRBJ1-5, the V gene TRBV5-1; 7 positions match TRBD1. V shed 0 bases, J shed 4 bases, and the junction held 4 bases outside the gene matches. The CDR3 spans 15 residues. Germline assignment: CDR1 SGHRS and CDR2 YFSETQ. In DNA, the CDR3 is TGCGCCAGCAGCTTGGGGGACAGAGGTAATCAGCCCCAGCATTTT. Translating it yields CASSLGDRGNQPQHF.

This clone came up once. CDR3 residues: CASSLAERGEQYF. Written as DNA, the CDR3 is TGTGCCAGCAGTTTAGCGGAGAGAGGGGAGCAGTACTTC. V is TRBV12-3 or TRBV12-4 and J is TRBJ2-7, with a possible D match to TRBD2 (5 bases). V was pared by 0 bases and J by 7 bases, with 10 bases between. This CDR3 has 13 residues.

This chain connects TRBV6-4 to TRBJ1-4, with D possibly TRBD1 on 6 matching bases. The CDR3 covers 8 residues. Trimming left V 11 bases short and J 11 bases short, with 6 bases between. Germline V gives CDR1 MRHNA, CDR2 SNTAGT. The CDR3 DNA sequence: TGTGCCGGGGGCAAACTGTTTTTT. The encoded protein is CAGGKLFF.

The rearrangement joins TRBV5-1 to TRBJ1-6, with D tentatively TRBD1 (5 bases). V gave up 0 bases and J gave up 5 bases, with 9 bases separating them. Germline CDR1 is SGHRS and CDR2 is YFSETQ. The CDR3 is 15 residues long. CDR3 protein: CASSLEGEDNSPLHF. The CDR3 coding sequence is TGCGCCAGCAGCTTGGAAGGGGAGGATAATTCACCCCTCCACTTT.

This rearrangement joins TRBV7-9 to TRBJ1-2; tentatively, D is TRBD1 (5 bases). Germline V gives CDR1 SEHNR, CDR2 FQNEAQ (reference sequence). The length of the CDR3 is 12 residues. V was cut by 5 bases and J by 4 bases, with 8 bases left in between. The CDR3 sequence: CASSTDSYGYTF. CDR3 bases: TGTGCCAGCAGCACTGACAGCTATGGCTACACCTTC.

The rearrangement uses TRBV20-1 and TRBJ1-2; 8 bases align to TRBD1. CDR1 and CDR2 from the germline V gene are DFQATT and SNEGSKA (reference sequence). Germline trimming cut 6 bases from V and 8 bases from J; bases unmatched to any gene: 5. CDR3 length: 11 amino acids. In DNA form, the CDR3 reads TGCAGTGCCCCTGGACAGGGCGGCTACACCTTC. It encodes CSAPGQGGYTF.

The genes are TRBV18 and TRBJ1-2; possible D gene TRBD1, 5 bases. Trimming removed 3 bases from V and 6 bases from J, with 8 bases in between. The germline V gene encodes CDR1 KGHSH and CDR2 LQKENI. This CDR3 has 12 residues. The CDR3 spells CASSPAGNGYTF. The CDR3, as DNA: TGTGCCAGCTCACCCGCAGGGAATGGCTACACCTTC.

The chain is built from TRBV14 and TRBJ2-1, with TRBD2 matching 8 bases. Germline assignment: CDR1 SGHDN and CDR2 FVKESK. Trimming removed 4 bases from V and 7 bases from J; junction bases left unmatched: 9. The CDR3 runs to 15 residues. DNA for the CDR3: TGTGCCAGCAGCCCTCCGGGACTAGGGGCAAATGAGCAGTTCTTC. This codes for CASSPPGLGANEQFF.